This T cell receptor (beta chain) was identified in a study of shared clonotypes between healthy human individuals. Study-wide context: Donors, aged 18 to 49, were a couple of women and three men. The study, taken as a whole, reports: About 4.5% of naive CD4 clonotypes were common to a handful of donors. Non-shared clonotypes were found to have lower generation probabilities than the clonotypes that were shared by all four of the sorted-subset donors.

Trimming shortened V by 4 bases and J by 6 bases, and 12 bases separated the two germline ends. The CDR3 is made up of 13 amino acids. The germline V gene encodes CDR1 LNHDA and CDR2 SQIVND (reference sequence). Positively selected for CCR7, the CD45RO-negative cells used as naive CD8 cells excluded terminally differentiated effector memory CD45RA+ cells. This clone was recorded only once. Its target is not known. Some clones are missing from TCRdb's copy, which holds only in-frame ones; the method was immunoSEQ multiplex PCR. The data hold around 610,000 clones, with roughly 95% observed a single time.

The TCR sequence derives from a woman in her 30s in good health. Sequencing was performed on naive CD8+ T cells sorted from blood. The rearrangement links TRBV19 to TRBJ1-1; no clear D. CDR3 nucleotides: TGTGCCAGTAGTACGCTCCGGACGGCTGAAGCTTTCTTT. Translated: CASSTLRTAEAFF.